These 2 T cell receptor beta chains originate from one sample sequenced in a study of blood T cell repertoires in COVID-19. Only in-frame clones appear in the TCRdb table, and some are missing; sequencing was by immunoSEQ multiplex PCR. The sample has about 300,000 clones; 70% to 90% are singletons. Input material: peripheral blood. The source is a young woman who had recovered from COVID-19.

V gene TRBV6-5 combines with J gene TRBJ2-2, with TRBD1 identical over 11 bases. The CDR3 length is 15 residues. The V segment lost 6 bases and the J segment 4 bases; nucleotides outside the gene matches: 4. Germline CDR1 and CDR2: MNHEY and SVGAGI. The CDR3 is CASSRGTGGTGELFF. In nucleotides, the CDR3 is TGTGCCAGCAGCCGAGGGACAGGGGGCACCGGGGAGCTGTTTTTT.

The chain is built from TRBV12-3 or TRBV12-4 and TRBJ1-2; D is undetermined. V was shortened by 8 bases and J by 5 bases, with 15 bases between the two germline ends. The CDR3 is made up of 13 amino acids. The CDR3 reads CASCPGSAYGYTF. Written as DNA, the CDR3 is TGTGCCAGCTGTCCGGGTTCTGCTTATGGCTACACCTTC.